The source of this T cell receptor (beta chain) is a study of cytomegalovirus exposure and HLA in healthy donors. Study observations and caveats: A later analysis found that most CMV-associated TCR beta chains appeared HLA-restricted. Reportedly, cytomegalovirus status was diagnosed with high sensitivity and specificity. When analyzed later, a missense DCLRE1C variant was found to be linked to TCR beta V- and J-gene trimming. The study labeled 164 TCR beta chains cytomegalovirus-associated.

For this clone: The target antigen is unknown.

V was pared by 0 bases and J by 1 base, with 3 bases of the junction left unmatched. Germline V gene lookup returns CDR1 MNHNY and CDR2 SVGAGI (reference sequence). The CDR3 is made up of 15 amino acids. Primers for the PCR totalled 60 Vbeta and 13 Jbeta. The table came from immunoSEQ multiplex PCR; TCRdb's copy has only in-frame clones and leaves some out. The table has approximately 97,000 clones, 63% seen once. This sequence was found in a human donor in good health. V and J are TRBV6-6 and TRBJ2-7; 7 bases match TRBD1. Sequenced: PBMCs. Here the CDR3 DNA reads TGTGCCAGCAGTTACTCTCCGGGACAGTCCTACGAGCAGTACTTC. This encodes CASSYSPGQSYEQYF.